What follows are 5 T cell receptor beta chains derived from one specimen sequenced in a study of blood T cell repertoires in COVID-19 (dated by TCRdb to between 2020 and 2021). The library came from the immunoSEQ multiplex PCR assay. TCRdb stores this immuneACCESS table with in-frame sequences only. Part of the clones is absent; in the studies checked, under half of the shortfall reflects unresolved V genes, and no reason is known for the rest. In all, the sample holds 280,000 or so clones, and about nine tenths of those were seen once. The ten largest clones capture about 7% of the sample. Sequenced sample: peripheral blood. The receptors shown here come from a woman aged 25 to 45 who had recovered from COVID-19.

The V and J genes are TRBV28 and TRBJ1-2, with D maybe TRBD1 (5 bases). This CDR3 comprises 15 residues. V lost 1 base to trimming and J lost 4 bases, with 13 bases between them. Per the germline V gene, CDR1 is MDHEN and CDR2 is SYDVKM. CDR3 residues: CASSLFWGPTYGYTF. The CDR3, as DNA: TGTGCCAGCAGTTTATTCTGGGGCCCTACCTATGGCTACACCTTC.

The CDR3 loop is CASSLIRQHETQYF. In DNA, the CDR3 is TGTGCCAGCAGCTTAATTCGACAGCATGAGACCCAGTACTTC. The chain joins TRBV7-8 to TRBJ2-5; tentatively, D is TRBD1 (5 bases). Germline V gene sequence: CDR1 SGHVS, CDR2 FQNEAQ. The CDR3 consists of 14 residues. V was clipped by 2 bases and J by 5 bases, with 12 bases between them.

Only one count was recorded for this clone. The chain combines TRBV7-2 with TRBJ2-7, with D possibly being TRBD2 (5 bases). V was shortened by 1 base and J by 10 bases, with 17 bases between the two germline ends. Germline lookup yields CDR1 SGHTA and CDR2 FQGNSA. The CDR3 contains 14 residues. The CDR3 reads CASSLEVDSRRQYF. The CDR3 bases are TGTGCCAGCAGCTTAGAGGTGGACTCCCGTCGTCAGTACTTC. The whole variable domain, filled in from reference TRBV7-2 and TRBJ2-7, reads GAGVSQSPSNKVTEKGKDVELRCDPISGHTALYWYRQSLGQGLEFLIYFQGNSAPDKSGLPSDRFSAERTGGSVSTLTIQRTQQEDSAVYLCASSLEVDSRRQYFGPGTRLTVT.

The rearrangement uses TRBV7-2 and TRBJ1-2, with a weak D call TRBD1 (6 bases). Germline loops: CDR1 SGHTA, CDR2 FQGNSA. This CDR3 comprises 13 residues. V gave up 5 bases and J gave up 8 bases, with 15 bases separating them. As DNA, the CDR3 is TGTGCCAGCAGCCCGGGCAGGGGCGGCGGCTACACCTTC. It is translated as CASSPGRGGGYTF.

The rearrangement links TRBV10-3 to TRBJ2-7, with 13 bases lining up with TRBD2. This CDR3 has 18 amino acids. The V segment lost 4 bases and the J segment 3 bases; nucleotides outside the gene matches: 12. Germline values: CDR1 ENHRY, CDR2 SYGVKD. In DNA form, the CDR3 reads TGTGCCATCAGTGGGCTGGGACTAGCGGGACTTGGGGTCTACGAGCAGTACTTC. Amino acids: CAISGLGLAGLGVYEQYF.